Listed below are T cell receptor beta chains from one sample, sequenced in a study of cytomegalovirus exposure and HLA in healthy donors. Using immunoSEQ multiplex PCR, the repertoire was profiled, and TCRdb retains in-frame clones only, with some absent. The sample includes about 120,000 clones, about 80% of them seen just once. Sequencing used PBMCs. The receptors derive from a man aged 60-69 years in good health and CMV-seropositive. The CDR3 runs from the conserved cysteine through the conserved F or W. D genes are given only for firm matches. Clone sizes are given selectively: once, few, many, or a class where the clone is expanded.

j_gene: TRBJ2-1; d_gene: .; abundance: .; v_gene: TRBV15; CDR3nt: TGTGCCACCAGCAGCTCTTTATCCAGGGGTAGGGGGTGGGCCAATGAGCAGTTCTTC; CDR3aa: CATSSSLSRGRGWANEQFF
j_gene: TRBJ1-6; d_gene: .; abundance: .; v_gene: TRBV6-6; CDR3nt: TGTGCCAGCAAAAACGAGTCACCCCTCCACTTT; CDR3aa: CASKNESPLHF
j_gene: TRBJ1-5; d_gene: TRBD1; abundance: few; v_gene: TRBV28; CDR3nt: TGTGCCAGCAGCACACCACAGGGGCGGGGTCAGCCCCAGCATTTT; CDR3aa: CASSTPQGRGQPQHF
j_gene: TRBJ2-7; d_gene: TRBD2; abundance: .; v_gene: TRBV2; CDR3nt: TGTGCCAGCAGTGAACGGCGGGGGGGCCCAAACGAGCAGTACTTC; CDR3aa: CASSERRGGPNEQYF
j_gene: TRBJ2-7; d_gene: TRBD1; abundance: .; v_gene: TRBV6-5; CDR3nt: TGTGCCAGCAGTCCCGGACAGGTTTACGAGCAGTACTTC; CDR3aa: CASSPGQVYEQYF
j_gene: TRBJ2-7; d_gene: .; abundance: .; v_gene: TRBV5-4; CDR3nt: TGTGCCAGCAGCGGGGGGATATCCTACGAGCAGTACTTC; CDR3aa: CASSGGISYEQYF
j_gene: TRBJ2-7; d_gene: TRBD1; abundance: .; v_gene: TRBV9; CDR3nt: TGTGCCAGCAGCGTAGGGACAGGAACCTACGAGCAGTACTTC; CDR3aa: CASSVGTGTYEQYF
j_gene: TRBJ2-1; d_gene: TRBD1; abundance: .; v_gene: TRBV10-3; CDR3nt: TGTGCCATCAGCCCCCGGGACAGTTCGGCGAACAATGAGCAGTTCTTC; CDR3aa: CAISPRDSSANNEQFF
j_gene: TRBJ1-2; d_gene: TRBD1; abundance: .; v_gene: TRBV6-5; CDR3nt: TGTGCCAGCAGATCCCACAGGGGCCTCTATGGCTACACCTTC; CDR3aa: CASRSHRGLYGYTF
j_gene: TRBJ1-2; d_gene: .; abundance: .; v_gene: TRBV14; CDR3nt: TGTGCCAGCCGCGCGGGGGATCGGGCCTATGGCTACACCTTC; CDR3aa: CASRAGDRAYGYTF